One and the same sample provided the 31 T cell receptor beta chains below, sequenced in a study of response to subunit inactivated influenza vaccine. TCRdb re-called the RT-PCR reads through MiXCR, storing one row per CDR3 protein. The table shows about 650,000 distinct CDR3 sequences, with approximately 15% occurring only once. The sample in question was PBMCs from blood, obtained about 14 days before vaccination. The receptors stem from a man aged 45-60 years who received an inactivated influenza vaccine.

This clonotype was observed a few times. This sequence joins TRBV20-1 and TRBJ2-7; D call uncertain. V was shortened by 1 base and J by 0 bases, with 10 bases between the two germline ends. Germline values: CDR1 DFQATT, CDR2 SNEGSKA (reference sequence). The CDR3 spans 14 residues. CDR3: CSARGGGSSYEQYF. In nucleotides, the CDR3 is TGCAGTGCTAGAGGTGGCGGAAGCTCCTACGAGCAGTACTTC.

This clonotype was counted a few times. This CDR3 reads CAIRDGARETQYF. DNA for the CDR3: TGTGCCATCAGGGATGGGGCCAGGGAGACCCAGTACTTC. The chain is built from TRBV10-3 and TRBJ2-5; D is possibly TRBD1 (5 bases). Trimming took 6 bases from V and 5 from J, leaving 13 bases between them. The CDR3 has 13 residues. Germline CDR1 is ENHRY and CDR2 is SYGVKD.

In its sample, this clonotype was seen a few times. J is TRBJ1-1 and V is TRBV30; tentatively, D is TRBD1 (5 bases). The CDR3 is 14 residues long. V was clipped by 4 bases and J by 5 bases, with 17 bases between them. Germline values: CDR1 GTSNPN, CDR2 SVGIG (reference sequence). The CDR3 region has the DNA TGTGCCTGGATGTCGGTACAGGTTGGGACTGAAGCTTTCTTT. It specifies CAWMSVQVGTEAFF.

This clonotype was observed a handful of times. DNA for the CDR3: TGTGCCAGCAGTCGGGGGAGCACTGAAGCTTTCTTT. Its protein is CASSRGSTEAFF. J is TRBJ1-1 and V is TRBV6-2 or TRBV6-3, with D tentatively TRBD1 (5 bases). Trimming stripped 5 bases from V and 4 bases from J, with 8 bases between. This CDR3 comprises 12 residues. The germline V gene has CDR1 MNHEY and CDR2 SVGEGT.

Many counts were recorded for this clonotype. The V and J genes are TRBV10-3 and TRBJ2-2; the match to TRBD2 covers 8 bases. This CDR3 comprises 14 residues. J lost 4 bases, V lost 4 bases, and 2 bases had no gene match. Looked up from germline, CDR1 is ENHRY and CDR2 is SYGVKD. As DNA, the CDR3 is TGTGCCATCAGTGCCGGGGGGGGCACCGGGGAGCTGTTTTTT. Translated, it gives CAISAGGGTGELFF.

This clonotype was counted many times. The chain has TRBV7-3 and TRBJ1-1; D uncertain. Germline lookup yields CDR1 SGHTA and CDR2 FQGTGA. The CDR3 is 13 amino acids. Trimming stripped 0 bases from V and 3 bases from J, with 5 bases between. CDR3: CASSLTADTEAFF. The CDR3, as DNA: TGTGCCAGCAGCTTAACGGCGGACACTGAAGCTTTCTTT.

This clonotype has a count of ten or more. In DNA form, the CDR3 reads TGTGCCAGCAGCCCCCGGGTTAATGAAAAACTGTTTTTT. Its protein is CASSPRVNEKLFF. The genes are TRBV7-2 and TRBJ1-4; unclear D gene. There are 13 residues in the CDR3. V was shortened by 5 bases and J by 4 bases, with 8 bases between the two germline ends. Germline lookup yields CDR1 SGHTA and CDR2 FQGNSA.

This clonotype was seen only a few times. The chain uses TRBV7-8 and TRBJ1-5, with D unresolved. The CDR3 contains 13 residues. The V gene's germline CDR1 is SGHVS and CDR2 FQNEAQ. With 2 bases removed from V and 6 bases from J, the gap between germline ends came to 8 bases. CDR3 loop: CASSLRRAQPQHF. CDR3 coding DNA: TGTGCCAGCAGCTTAAGGCGAGCTCAGCCCCAGCATTTT. The whole variable domain, remainder taken from reference TRBV7-8 and TRBJ1-5, is GAGVSQSPRYKVAKRGQDVALRCDPISGHVSLFWYQQALGQGPEFLTYFQNEAQLDKSGLPSDRFFAERPEGSVSTLKIQRTQQEDSAVYLCASSLRRAQPQHFGDGTRLSIL.

This clonotype turned up a few times. The CDR3 nucleotides read TGTGCCAGCAGCCCCCTGATAAGGGAAAAACTGTTTTTT. This encodes CASSPLIREKLFF. The chain uses TRBV3-1 and TRBJ1-4; D unclear. CDR1 is LGHDT and CDR2 is YNNKEL in the germline V gene (reference sequence). CDR3 length equals 13 residues. Trimming took 4 bases from V and 8 from J, leaving 11 bases between them.

This chain uses TRBV5-1 with TRBJ2-1; tentative D call: TRBD1 (5 bases). The CDR3 extends over 15 amino acids. Germline lookup yields CDR1 SGHRS and CDR2 YFSETQ. Deletions cut 0 bases from V and 8 bases from J, with 15 bases between. The CDR3, as DNA: TGCGCCAGCAGCTTGGTAGGGGAAAGGTTCGATGAGCAGTTCTTC. Translation: CASSLVGERFDEQFF.

This clonotype was found a few times. J is TRBJ2-3 and V is TRBV7-2; possibly TRBD2 for D (7 bases). Germline CDR1 reads SGHTA; CDR2 reads FQGNSA. V shed 5 bases and J shed 4 bases, with 16 bases lying between them. The CDR3 is 15 residues long. CDR3 DNA: TGTGCCAGCAGCCCAAATGGGGGGGCACCAGATACGCAGTATTTT. It is translated as CASSPNGGAPDTQYF.

The chain employs TRBV24-1 and TRBJ1-2, with 8 bases identical to TRBD1. The CDR3 has 16 amino acids. V lost 2 bases, J lost 8 bases, and 12 bases stayed unmatched. CDR1 is KGHDR and CDR2 is SFDVKD in the germline V gene. CDR3 residues: CATSDSRKTGAGGYTF. The CDR3 bases are TGTGCCACCAGTGATTCGAGAAAGACAGGGGCAGGGGGCTACACCTTC.

The chain links TRBV27 to TRBJ2-7; perhaps TRBD2 as D (6 bases). The CDR3 is made up of 13 amino acids. Germline V CDR1 and CDR2: MNHEY, SMNVEV (reference sequence). V lost 7 bases, J lost 6 bases, and 16 bases lay in between. The CDR3 protein is CASNPAGIREQYF. CDR3 nucleotides: TGTGCCAGCAATCCGGCGGGGATCCGCGAGCAGTACTTC.

This clonotype was detected only a few times. The chain employs TRBV6-2 or TRBV6-3 and TRBJ2-7; D is tentatively TRBD1 or TRBD2 (6 bases each). Germline CDR1 is MNHEY and CDR2 is SVGEGT. The V gene lost 4 bases and the J gene lost 9 bases, with 16 bases spanning the gap. The length of the CDR3 is 13 residues. The CDR3 sequence: CASSWRDIPAQYF. The DNA of the CDR3 is TGTGCCAGCAGTTGGCGGGACATCCCCGCGCAGTACTTC.

This chain joins TRBV19 and TRBJ2-4, with TRBD2 matching 8 bases. The CDR3 is made up of 14 amino acids. Looked up from germline, CDR1 is LNHDA and CDR2 is SQIVND (reference sequence). V trimming: 5 bases; J trimming: 9 bases; junction bases outside the gene matches: 9. The CDR3 is CASSPRGGPGIQYF. CDR3 nucleotide sequence: TGTGCCAGTAGTCCACGCGGGGGGCCCGGCATTCAGTACTTC.

This chain joins TRBV15 and TRBJ2-7; perhaps D is TRBD1 or TRBD2 (5 bases each). This CDR3 has 15 amino acids. Trimming left V 0 bases short and J 7 bases short, with 16 bases between. Germline V gives CDR1 LNHNV, CDR2 YYDKDF (reference sequence). The CDR3 spells CATSRDQGPTGEQYF. CDR3 nucleotides: TGTGCCACCAGCAGAGATCAGGGCCCCACGGGGGAGCAGTACTTC. The full variable domain, in which reference TRBV15 and TRBJ2-7 provide the parts outside the CDR3, is DAMVIQNPRYQVTQFGKPVTLSCSQTLNHNVMYWYQQKSSQAPKLLFHYYDKDFNNEADTPDNFQSRRPNTSFCFLDIRSPGLGDTAMYLCATSRDQGPTGEQYFGPGTRLTVT.

There are a few counts of this clonotype. The rearrangement uses TRBV6-1 and TRBJ2-2; D is uncertain. CDR3 length: 13 residues. CDR1 is MNHNS, CDR2 SASEGT, per germline. With 5 bases removed from V and 6 bases from J, the gap between germline ends came to 10 bases. The CDR3 DNA reads as TGTGCCAGCAGTCTCACAGCTGCCGGGGAGCTGTTTTTT. Protein sequence: CASSLTAAGELFF.

CDR3 sequence: CASLDRAGYYEQYF. In DNA form, the CDR3 reads TGTGCCAGCTTAGACAGGGCGGGGTACTACGAGCAGTACTTC. The rearrangement joins TRBV28 to TRBJ2-7; maybe TRBD1 (7 bases). Germline V gives CDR1 MDHEN, CDR2 SYDVKM. There are 14 residues in the CDR3. Trimming removed 8 bases from V and 3 bases from J, with 17 bases in between. The full variable domain, in which reference TRBV28 and TRBJ2-7 provide the parts outside the CDR3, is DVKVTQSSRYLVKRTGEKVFLECVQDMDHENMFWYRQDPGLGLRLIYFSYDVKMKEKGDIPEGYSVSREKKERFSLILESASTNQTSMYLCASLDRAGYYEQYFGPGTRLTVT.

There are a few counts of this clonotype. V and J are TRBV5-1 and TRBJ1-1; D gene ambiguous. The CDR3 sequence is 13 residues long. Trimming stripped 4 bases from V and 0 bases from J, with 7 bases between. Per germline, CDR1 SGHRS and CDR2 YFSETQ. CDR3 DNA sequence: TGCGCCAGCAGCGATTTTATGAACACTGAAGCTTTCTTT. The encoded protein is CASSDFMNTEAFF.

The chain has TRBV20-1 and TRBJ2-2; a possible D gene is TRBD1 (6 bases). Trimming removed 3 bases from V and 0 bases from J, with 8 bases in between. In germline, CDR1 is DFQATT, CDR2 SNEGSKA (reference sequence). CDR3 size: 14 residues. This chain's CDR3 is CSARKGANTGELFF. The DNA of the CDR3 is TGCAGTGCTAGGAAGGGGGCGAACACCGGGGAGCTGTTTTTT.

In its sample, this clonotype was seen a few times. The J gene is TRBJ2-7, the V gene TRBV29-1, with TRBD1 matching over 7 bases. Per germline, CDR1 SQVTM and CDR2 ANQGSEA. There are 14 residues in the CDR3. After removal of 1 base from V and 3 bases from J, the junction contained 6 bases not matched to a gene. This chain's CDR3 is CSVEGQGDLYEQYF. The CDR3 nucleotides read TGCAGCGTTGAAGGGCAGGGGGACCTCTACGAGCAGTACTTC.

A few counts support this clonotype. V gene TRBV7-6 combines with J gene TRBJ2-1; 7 nucleotides match TRBD2. Germline-derived CDR1 and CDR2 are SGHVS and FNYEAQ. V lost 1 base and J lost 8; bases outside the gene matches: 11. The CDR3 covers 16 residues. The CDR3 loop is CASSLGLAQSLDEQFF. The CDR3 coding sequence is TGTGCCAGCAGCTTAGGACTAGCCCAAAGTTTGGATGAGCAGTTCTTC.

The chain employs TRBV3-1 and TRBJ2-7; 10 bases map to TRBD1. V gave up 3 bases and J gave up 5 bases; unmatched junction bases: 7. This CDR3 is built from 15 residues. The germline CDR1 and CDR2 sequences are LGHDT and YNNKEL (reference sequence). DNA for the CDR3: TGTGCCAGCAGCCAGACAGGGGGCGCGTCCCACGAGCAGTACTTC. Encoded protein: CASSQTGGASHEQYF.

The V gene is TRBV2, the J gene TRBJ2-5, with 9 nucleotides matching TRBD2. This CDR3 comprises 14 residues. Trimming at V came to 6 bases and at J to 7 bases, leaving 9 bases not matched to a gene. The germline gives CDR1 SNHLY, CDR2 FYNNEI. The CDR3 here is CASSWTSDPGTQYF. CDR3 nucleotides: TGTGCCAGCAGCTGGACTAGCGACCCGGGGACCCAGTACTTC. The full variable domain, with the rest looked up from reference TRBV2 and TRBJ2-5, is EPEVTQTPSHQVTQMGQEVILRCVPISNHLYFYWYRQILGQKVEFLVSFYNNEISEKSEIFDDQFSVERPDGSNFTLKIRSTKLEDSAMYFCASSWTSDPGTQYFGPGTRLLVL.

This clonotype appeared a few times. This chain connects TRBV12-5 to TRBJ2-6; no firm D call. The CDR3 covers 13 residues. V was cut by 2 bases and J by 3 bases, with 2 bases left in between. Germline CDR1 is LGHNT and CDR2 is FRNRAP. The CDR3 DNA follows: TGTGCTAGTGGTTTGAGTGGGGCCAACGTCCTGACTTTC. Protein product: CASGLSGANVLTF.

The sample holds a few counts of this clonotype. The chain recombines TRBV7-2 with TRBJ1-2; tentative D call: TRBD1 (5 bases). Looked up from germline, CDR1 is SGHTA and CDR2 is FQGNSA. V lost 3 bases, J lost 5 bases, and 13 bases lay in between. This CDR3 is built from 14 residues. The CDR3 reads CASSLGNRKYGYTF. The CDR3 DNA reads as TGTGCCAGCAGCTTGGGAAACAGGAAGTATGGCTACACCTTC.

In regard to this clonotype: Just one base apart from a much larger clone, this may be a read error. J is TRBJ2-5 and V is TRBV9; 8 nucleotides agree with TRBD1. The ends lost 4 bases at V and 3 bases at J; junction bases unmatched: 8. From germline, CDR1 is SGDLS and CDR2 YYNGEE. CDR3 length: 15 residues. The CDR3 nucleotides are TGTGCCAGCAGCCTTACAGGGGGTTGTGAAGAGACCCAGTACTTC. Protein sequence: CASSLTGGCEETQYF.

The table lists this clonotype with a few counts. The V and J genes are TRBV28 and TRBJ2-2; D is undetermined. There are 14 residues in the CDR3. V was cut by 7 bases and J by 6 bases, with 15 bases left in between. From germline, CDR1 is MDHEN and CDR2 SYDVKM. CDR3 residues: CASTLPMSAGELFF. CDR3 DNA sequence: TGTGCCAGCACTCTACCGATGTCGGCCGGGGAGCTGTTTTTT. The full variable domain, its missing parts supplied by reference TRBV28 and TRBJ2-2, is DVKVTQSSRYLVKRTGEKVFLECVQDMDHENMFWYRQDPGLGLRLIYFSYDVKMKEKGDIPEGYSVSREKKERFSLILESASTNQTSMYLCASTLPMSAGELFFGEGSRLTVL.

This chain joins TRBV4-2 and TRBJ2-1, with D unresolved. V was pared by 0 bases and J by 10 bases, with 13 bases between. Germline V gene lookup returns CDR1 LGHNA and CDR2 YNFKEQ. This CDR3 has 14 residues. The CDR3 reads CASSQDLQNEEQFF. The CDR3, as DNA: TGTGCCAGCAGCCAAGATTTGCAAAACGAGGAGCAGTTCTTC.

Only a few counts were recorded for this clonotype. This chain links TRBV4-1 with TRBJ2-3; 10 bases match TRBD2. Trimming removed 4 bases from V and 3 bases from J; junction bases left unmatched: 7. CDR3 size: 16 residues. Germline values: CDR1 MGHRA, CDR2 YSYEKL. CDR3 nucleotides: TGCGCCAGCAGCCCAACAGCGGGAGGGCGTACAGATACGCAGTATTTT. This sequence encodes CASSPTAGGRTDTQYF.

The chain joins TRBV4-3 to TRBJ2-7; unclear D gene. The CDR3 covers 13 residues. V lost 0 bases, J lost 6 bases, and 9 bases lay in between. Germline values: CDR1 LGHNA, CDR2 YSLEER. CDR3 nucleotide sequence: TGCGCCAGCAGCCAAGATTACAGAGCCGAGCAGTACTTC. It encodes CASSQDYRAEQYF.